The TCR beta chain described here comes from a study of T cells in Graves' hyperthyroidism and ophthalmopathy. Points from the study as a whole: Peripheral blood also featured most of the thyroid clonotypes expanded above 0.001.

Duration under 3 months, a NOSPECS grade of at least 4, and a Clinical Activity Score of at least 3 characterized the ophthalmopathy patients. Lactation, pregnancy, other autoimmune disease or uncontrolled infection excluded patients. Used for diagnoses were clinical symptoms, serum thyroxine and TRAb, thyroid ultrasound and orbital computed tomography. The V end lost 0 bases, the J end lost 2 bases, and 9 bases lay between the germline ends. From germline, CDR1 is DFQATT and CDR2 SNEGSKA (reference sequence). The CDR3 sequence is 14 residues long. Researchers amplified the TCR beta CDR3 regions from RNA transcripts. During a first-round RT-PCR of the TCR CDR3, the HTBI primer set was used. TCRdb processed the multiplex PCR reads anew with MiXCR; each CDR3 protein has one entry. The sample shows a few hundred thousand distinct CDR3 sequences, roughly 15% of them seen only once. Ten or more counts support this clonotype. Its specificity is not known.

This clonotype originated in a woman aged 55-69 years with Graves' ophthalmopathy. V usage is TRBV20-1 and J usage is TRBJ2-3; D unclear. Sequencing input: blood. CDR3: CSARDFVATDTQYF. CDR3 DNA sequence: TGCAGTGCTAGAGATTTTGTCGCCACAGATACGCAGTATTTT.